This is a list of T cell receptor beta chains from one sample in a study of T cell repertoires in cytomegalovirus infection. One entry per CDR3 protein results from TCRdb running MiXCR on the reads. The sample carries about 830,000 distinct CDR3 sequences, 32% recorded once. The antigens for these receptors are not known. The specimen was cultured CD8+ T cells from PBMCs, collected from culture after CMV antigen stimulation. The receptor set was obtained from a human donor in good health (CMV status not recorded). Some clones in this sample may be carry-over from other donors' samples. Each CDR3 is given with its conserved first and last residue. The D gene is left open where the match is weak. Size is stated for part of the rows, as once, few or many counts, or as a class when the clone is expanded.

CDR3 length,J gene,clone size,V gene,D gene,CDR3 DNA,CDR3 protein
17,TRBJ1-2,few,TRBV6-6,TRBD1,TGTGCCAGCAGTTACCACAGGGGGGCACAGACTAACTATGGCTACACCTTC,CASSYHRGAQTNYGYTF
13,TRBJ2-3,few,TRBV12-3/TRBV12-4,.,TGTGCCAGCAGTTTCCCTCCGACAGATACGCAGTATTTT,CASSFPPTDTQYF
14,TRBJ1-1,few,TRBV10-3,.,TGTGCCATCAGTACTTCCCTGCAGGTCACTGAAGCTTTCTTT,CAISTSLQVTEAFF
14,TRBJ1-2,.,TRBV28,TRBD1,TGTGCCAGCAGTAGCCGGGACAGGGGTTGGGGCTACACCTTC,CASSSRDRGWGYTF
14,TRBJ2-7,.,TRBV7-4,.,TGTGCCAGCAGCCGGGACATCTACCCCTACGAGCAGTACTTC,CASSRDIYPYEQYF
15,TRBJ2-1,.,TRBV2,.,TGTGCCAGCAGCGATGGGGCGATCTCCTACAATGAGCAGTTCTTC,CASSDGAISYNEQFF
14,TRBJ2-7,.,TRBV15,.,TGTGCCACCAGGTGGACGAGGGGCTCCTACGAGCAGTACTTC,CATRWTRGSYEQYF
13,TRBJ1-5,.,TRBV5-5,.,TGTGCCAGCAGCCCCTGGGGTAATCAGCCCCAGCATTTT,CASSPWGNQPQHF
15,TRBJ2-7,.,TRBV7-9,.,TGTGCCAGCGCCTCCAGAGGAGGACTCCAATACGAGCAGTACTTC,CASASRGGLQYEQYF
14,TRBJ2-5,once,TRBV6-1,.,TGTGCCAGCAGTTACCGGACTCTCCAAGAGACCCAGTACTTC,CASSYRTLQETQYF
15,TRBJ2-2,.,TRBV28,.,TGTGCCAGCAGTTTTGATCCCCCCCAAATTGGGGAGCTGTTTTTT,CASSFDPPQIGELFF
16,TRBJ2-1,.,TRBV3-1,TRBD2,TGTGCCAGCAGCATCGTCTGGCGGGGGGGCCGGGATGAGCAGTTCTTC,CASSIVWRGGRDEQFF
12,TRBJ1-2,few,TRBV29-1,.,TGCAGCGTGACCGGGGCATTCTATGGCTACACCTTC,CSVTGAFYGYTF
14,TRBJ1-3,many,TRBV7-8,.,TGTGCCAGCAGCGACACAGGGACTGGAAACACCATATATTTT,CASSDTGTGNTIYF
11,TRBJ2-1,many,TRBV2,.,TGTGCCACCAAGACCGGCAATGAGCAGTTCTTC,CATKTGNEQFF
14,TRBJ1-1,once,TRBV14,.,TGTGCCAGCAGCCAAACCACCGGGGGCACTGAAGCTTTCTTT,CASSQTTGGTEAFF
15,TRBJ2-3,few,TRBV6-5,.,TGTGCCAGCAGTTACCGGAACAGGGTCCCAGATACGCAGTATTTT,CASSYRNRVPDTQYF
13,TRBJ2-3,.,TRBV6-2/TRBV6-3,.,TGTGCCAGCCACTGGACGGCCACAGATACGCAGTATTTT,CASHWTATDTQYF
15,TRBJ2-7,.,TRBV15,.,TGTGCCACCAGCAGAGATATACCAGGGGAGAGCATAGAGTACTTC,CATSRDIPGESIEYF
12,TRBJ1-1,.,TRBV11-2,.,TGTGCCAGCAGCCCCGCGGGGGCTGAAGCTTTCTTT,CASSPAGAEAFF
16,TRBJ2-5,.,TRBV5-4,TRBD2,TGTGCCAGCAGCTGGCTTAGCGGGGGCAACCAAGAGACCCAGTACTTT,CASSWLSGGNQETQYF
12,TRBJ1-1,.,TRBV2,TRBD1,TGTGCCAGCATCGGACAGGGGGCTGAAGCTTTCTTT,CASIGQGAEAFF
15,TRBJ2-2,once,TRBV27,TRBD1,TGTGCCAGCATAGAGACAGGGCGGAACACCGGGGAGCTGTTTTTT,CASIETGRNTGELFF
15,TRBJ2-7,.,TRBV5-4,TRBD1,TGTACCAGCAGCCCGGGCAGGGGGCACCCCTACGAGCAGTACTTC,CTSSPGRGHPYEQYF
13,TRBJ1-2,once,TRBV27,.,TGTGCCAGCAGTTTCCTCACAGGGAAGGGCTACACCTTC,CASSFLTGKGYTF
13,TRBJ2-1,.,TRBV9,.,TGTGCCAGCAGCCCCTCCAAGTCGAGTGAGCAGTTCTTC,CASSPSKSSEQFF
16,TRBJ2-3,.,TRBV2,.,TGTGCCAGCAGTACGGCCTCCAACTCCCCCACAGATACGCAGTATTTT,CASSTASNSPTDTQYF
16,TRBJ1-5,.,TRBV7-6,.,TGTGCCAGCAGCCCCCTTCATTGGATAACAAATCAGCCCCAGCATTTT,CASSPLHWITNQPQHF